The 18 T cell receptor beta chains below all came from one sample that was sequenced in a study of blood T cell repertoires in COVID-19. Only in-frame clones appear in the TCRdb table, and some are missing; sequencing was by immunoSEQ multiplex PCR. This table has roughly 150,000 clones, 75% to 90% appearing once. Specimen: peripheral blood. Receptors originate from a woman aged 60-70 years with active COVID-19.

This clone came up a few times. The chain employs TRBV12-3 or TRBV12-4 and TRBJ2-3; weak D call: TRBD1 (5 bases). The V gene lost 5 bases and the J gene lost 6 bases, with 12 bases spanning the gap. The CDR3 has 13 amino acids. CDR3 nucleotides: TGTGCCAGCAGTATAACAGGACCCGATACGCAGTATTTT. As protein: CASSITGPDTQYF.

J is TRBJ2-7 and V is TRBV20-1, with 8 bases aligning to TRBD1. The germline gives CDR1 DFQATT, CDR2 SNEGSKA (reference sequence). This CDR3 has 16 residues. V lost 3 bases, J lost 0 bases, and 10 bases stayed unmatched. CDR3: CSASLGQGALSYEQYF. The CDR3 nucleotides read TGCAGTGCTAGTTTAGGGCAGGGGGCTCTCTCCTACGAGCAGTACTTC.

V is TRBV7-8 and J is TRBJ2-5; no firm D call. CDR3 length: 12 amino acids. Trimming removed 7 bases at V and 2 bases at J, with 8 bases between. CDR1 is SGHVS, CDR2 FQNEAQ, per germline. CDR3 coding DNA: TGTGCCAGCAACAAGATTCAAGAGACCCAGTACTTC. Translation gives CASNKIQETQYF.

The V gene is TRBV7-6, the J gene TRBJ2-3; 8 bases are a match to TRBD2. This CDR3 is built from 16 residues. The V segment lost 5 bases and the J segment 6 bases; nucleotides outside the gene matches: 13. Per the germline V gene, CDR1 is SGHVS and CDR2 is FNYEAQ. This CDR3 reads CASSGGGRVPADTQYF. DNA of the CDR3: TGTGCCAGCAGCGGCGGGGGGAGGGTACCCGCGGATACGCAGTATTTT.

This chain links TRBV4-2 with TRBJ2-1; TRBD2 is a possible D gene (5 bases). V lost 0 bases to trimming and J lost 7 bases, with 13 bases between them. The CDR3 runs to 15 residues. Germline loops: CDR1 LGHNA, CDR2 YNFKEQ. CDR3 nucleotides: TGTGCCAGCAGCCAAGAAAGCCGGGGTAGAAATGAGCAGTTCTTC. Its translation is CASSQESRGRNEQFF.

This chain uses TRBV19 with TRBJ2-1, with 13 bases lining up with TRBD2. CDR3 length: 18 residues. CDR1 and CDR2 (germline): LNHDA, SQIVND (reference sequence). J gave up 5 bases and V 3 bases, and 10 bases lay outside the gene matches. The CDR3 DNA sequence: TGTGCCAGTAGTATTTATGCACTAGCGGGAGGGGAGAACAATGAGCAGTTCTTC. As protein: CASSIYALAGGENNEQFF.

The chain has TRBV5-1 and TRBJ2-3; a weak D match, TRBD1 (6 bases). V lost 0 bases to trimming and J lost 4 bases, with 9 bases between them. Germline V gives CDR1 SGHRS, CDR2 YFSETQ. This CDR3 contains 14 residues. The CDR3 coding sequence is TGCGCCAGCAGCTTGGAGAGGGGGTCAGATACGCAGTATTTT. It translates to CASSLERGSDTQYF.

V usage is TRBV28 and J usage is TRBJ2-2; 7 nucleotides align to TRBD1. Germline values: CDR1 MDHEN, CDR2 SYDVKM. The junction had 6 bases not matched to a gene; V was cut back by 10 bases and J by 7 bases. The CDR3 is 12 amino acids. DNA of the CDR3: TGTGCCACCAGGGACAGTCTCGGGGAGCTGTTTTTT. This gives the protein CATRDSLGELFF.

The chain couples TRBV6-6 to TRBJ1-2; D is possibly TRBD1 (5 bases). With 6 bases removed from V and 8 bases from J, the gap between germline ends came to 25 bases. This CDR3 is built from 16 residues. Per the germline V gene, CDR1 is MNHNY and CDR2 is SVGAGI (reference sequence). Here the CDR3 DNA reads TGTGCCAGCAGCCCAGCCCGCGACAGCCCCGGTAAAGGCTACACCTTC. Residues: CASSPARDSPGKGYTF.

This chain uses TRBV19 with TRBJ1-5, with 7 bases lining up with TRBD1. CDR1 and CDR2 from the germline V gene are LNHDA and SQIVND (reference sequence). V lost 8 bases, J lost 4 bases, and 2 bases stayed unmatched. The CDR3 contains 12 residues. The CDR3 nucleotides are TGTGCCAGTGCACAGGGGAATCAGCCCCAGCATTTT. It is translated as CASAQGNQPQHF.

The V and J genes are TRBV6-2 or TRBV6-3 and TRBJ2-7, with D possibly matching TRBD2 (5 bases). CDR1 and CDR2 from the germline V gene are MNHEY and SVGEGT. The CDR3 loop spans 15 amino acids. The germline V and J ends were trimmed by 2 bases and 0 bases, with 11 bases remaining between them. The CDR3 DNA reads as TGTGCCAGCAGTTACGGGTGGGAGAGCTCCTACGAGCAGTACTTC. As protein: CASSYGWESSYEQYF.

This chain links TRBV10-3 with TRBJ2-1; 10 nucleotides line up with TRBD2. J was trimmed by 0 bases and V by 0 bases; bases with no gene match: 5. This CDR3 region has 18 residues. Germline V gene data show CDR1 as ENHRY and CDR2 as SYGVKD. The CDR3 loop is CAISESASGGLSYNEQFF. The CDR3 bases are TGTGCCATCAGTGAGTCGGCTAGCGGGGGTCTCTCCTACAATGAGCAGTTCTTC.

The genes are TRBV9 and TRBJ1-6, with D possibly being TRBD1 (6 bases). V was trimmed by 0 bases and J by 5 bases, leaving 12 bases between them. CDR1 SGDLS and CDR2 YYNGEE come from the germline V gene. CDR3 length: 16 residues. This chain's CDR3 is CASSVGGDINNSPLHF. The CDR3 DNA is TGTGCCAGCAGCGTAGGTGGGGACATCAATAATTCACCCCTCCACTTT.

Note on this clone: This same CDR3 is encoded by further DNA sequences in the sample. The chain carries TRBV7-2 and TRBJ2-7, with 11 bases matching TRBD2. Trimming at V came to 4 bases and at J to 3 bases, leaving 5 bases not matched to a gene. The CDR3 runs 15 residues. The germline V gene encodes CDR1 SGHTA and CDR2 FQGNSA. Written as DNA, the CDR3 is TGTGCCAGCAGCTCCCCGGGACTAGCGGTCTACGAGCAGTACTTC. It encodes CASSSPGLAVYEQYF.

The genes are TRBV6-1 and TRBJ2-1; TRBD2 aligns across 15 bases. CDR3 length: 17 residues. V was pared by 2 bases and J by 6 bases, with 5 bases of the junction left unmatched. Germline V lookup: CDR1 MNHNS, CDR2 SASEGT. The CDR3 DNA is TGTGCCAGCAGTGAATTAGGGACTAGCGGGAGGACCAATGAGCAGTTCTTC. Protein: CASSELGTSGRTNEQFF.

V is TRBV5-4 and J is TRBJ2-7, with TRBD1 identical over 8 bases. Trimming at V came to 2 bases and at J to 4 bases, leaving 2 bases not matched to a gene. There are 13 residues in the CDR3. Per germline, CDR1 SGHNT and CDR2 YYREEE (reference sequence). In DNA form, the CDR3 reads TGTGCCAGCAGCTTAAGACAGGGGTACGAGCAGTACTTC. Protein: CASSLRQGYEQYF.

The V and J genes are TRBV4-2 and TRBJ1-5; TRBD1 might be the D (6 bases). The V gene's germline CDR1 is LGHNA and CDR2 YNFKEQ. The germline V and J ends were trimmed by 0 bases and 7 bases, with 7 bases remaining between them. This CDR3 has 13 residues. CDR3 protein: CASSQDQGQPQHF. CDR3 nucleotides: TGTGCCAGCAGCCAAGATCAGGGGCAGCCCCAGCATTTT.

The rearrangement uses TRBV6-5 and TRBJ1-1; a possible D gene is TRBD1 (5 bases). Germline V gene lookup returns CDR1 MNHEY and CDR2 SVGAGI. V was clipped by 4 bases and J by 0 bases, with 9 bases between them. This CDR3 comprises 14 residues. The CDR3 spells CASSFREVNTEAFF. CDR3 in DNA: TGTGCCAGCAGTTTCAGGGAGGTGAACACTGAAGCTTTCTTT.